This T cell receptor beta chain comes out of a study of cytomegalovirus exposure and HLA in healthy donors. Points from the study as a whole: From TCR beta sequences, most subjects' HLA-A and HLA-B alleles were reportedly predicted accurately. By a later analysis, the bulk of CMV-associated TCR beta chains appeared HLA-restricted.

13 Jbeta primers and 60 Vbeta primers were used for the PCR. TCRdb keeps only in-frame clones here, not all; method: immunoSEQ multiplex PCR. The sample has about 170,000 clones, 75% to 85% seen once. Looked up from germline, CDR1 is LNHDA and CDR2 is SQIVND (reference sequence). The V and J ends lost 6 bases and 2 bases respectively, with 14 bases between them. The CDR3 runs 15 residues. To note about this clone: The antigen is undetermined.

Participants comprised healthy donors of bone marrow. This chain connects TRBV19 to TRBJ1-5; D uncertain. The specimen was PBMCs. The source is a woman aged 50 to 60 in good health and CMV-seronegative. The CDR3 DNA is TGTGCCAGTAGCCTAGACGGAAAGGGCAATCAGCCCCAGCATTTT. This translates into CASSLDGKGNQPQHF.